This entry describes one TCR beta chain. The target antigen is unknown. The study treated chemo-refractory metastatic non-small-cell lung cancer patients with focal radiation plus ipilimumab CTLA-4 blockade. These data are taken from a study of radiotherapy plus CTLA-4 blockade in lung cancer. The wider study: Objective responses were documented in roughly 20% of patients, with disease control in 31%. Points from the study as a whole: Among reported predictors of response, early blood T cell clone dynamics with interferon-beta performed best. Some TCR clones had been derived from tumors. These clones expanded in peripheral blood after radiotherapy plus ipilimumab.

Produced via immunoSEQ multiplex PCR; TCRdb's table is partial and in-frame only. The sample includes 95,000 to 150,000 clones, about 90% of them seen just once. CDR1 and CDR2 from the germline V gene are LNHNV and YYDKDF (reference sequence). The J segment lost 5 bases and the V segment lost 1 base, leaving 3 bases of the junction unmatched. CDR3 length equals 15 residues. The chain links TRBV15 to TRBJ1-4; 8 bases match TRBD1. This sequence originates from a human donor with non-small cell lung cancer that progressed on radiotherapy plus ipilimumab. Material: peripheral blood, obtained from a patient treated with radiotherapy plus ipilimumab. The CDR3 region has the DNA TGTGCCACCAGCAGAGTGGACAGGGAGAATGAAAAACTGTTTTTT. Amino acids: CATSRVDRENEKLFF.